The rows below give T cell receptor beta chains drawn from one sample of a study of T-cell memory formation after mild COVID-19. TCRdb independently ran MiXCR on the 5' RACE reads; one entry per CDR3 protein. This sample has about 310,000 distinct CDR3 sequences, with roughly 15% found just once. Specimen: PBMCs or a T cell subset sorted from them (not recorded which). The source of these receptors is a young man who had mild COVID-19 (a few samples of this study predate the infection). Cell type and time point are not known. CDR3s include the opening cysteine and the closing phenylalanine or tryptophan. Each record gives: clone size, V gene, J gene, D gene, CDR3 DNA, CDR3 protein. The D gene is left open where the match is weak. Rows may omit the clone size; those that give it use once, few, many or a size class.

clone_size: .; v_call: TRBV2; j_call: TRBJ1-2; d_call: .; cdr3_nt: TGTGCCAGCAGTTGGACACGCCGGGAGGGCTACACCTTC; cdr3_aa: CASSWTRREGYTF
clone_size: .; v_call: TRBV4-3; j_call: TRBJ2-5; d_call: .; cdr3_nt: TGCGCCAGCAGCCAAGCCCTCCCAGAGACCCAGTACTTC; cdr3_aa: CASSQALPETQYF
clone_size: .; v_call: TRBV7-6; j_call: TRBJ1-1; d_call: TRBD1; cdr3_nt: TGTGCCAGCAGCCCAGGGGGCCTCACTGAAGCTTTCTTT; cdr3_aa: CASSPGGLTEAFF
clone_size: few; v_call: TRBV11-2; j_call: TRBJ2-7; d_call: .; cdr3_nt: TGTGCCAGCAGCACCCTGGCCGGGACTGATTACGAGCAGTACTTC; cdr3_aa: CASSTLAGTDYEQYF
clone_size: few; v_call: TRBV6-5; j_call: TRBJ1-5; d_call: .; cdr3_nt: TGTGCCAGCAGTTACTCTGGGGCGCAGAATCAGCCCCAGCATTTT; cdr3_aa: CASSYSGAQNQPQHF
clone_size: .; v_call: TRBV20-1; j_call: TRBJ2-7; d_call: .; cdr3_nt: TGCAGTGCTACCGACGGTCAAAGGCAACGGGAGCAGTACTTC; cdr3_aa: CSATDGQRQREQYF
clone_size: .; v_call: TRBV9; j_call: TRBJ2-3; d_call: TRBD1; cdr3_nt: TGTGCCAGCAGCGCCCCTCAAGAGGGGGCTAGAGATACGCAGTATTTT; cdr3_aa: CASSAPQEGARDTQYF
clone_size: few; v_call: TRBV5-1; j_call: TRBJ1-5; d_call: .; cdr3_nt: TGCGCCAGCAGCCCCGGACGGGCGGGTCAGCCCCAGCATTTT; cdr3_aa: CASSPGRAGQPQHF
clone_size: .; v_call: TRBV20-1; j_call: TRBJ1-1; d_call: .; cdr3_nt: TGCAGTGGTTCGGGTGAAGCTTTCTTT; cdr3_aa: CSGSGEAFF
clone_size: .; v_call: TRBV5-1; j_call: TRBJ1-3; d_call: .; cdr3_nt: TGCGCCAGCAGCTTCGACCCCGGAAACACCATATATTTT; cdr3_aa: CASSFDPGNTIYF
clone_size: .; v_call: TRBV6-5; j_call: TRBJ1-5; d_call: .; cdr3_nt: TGTGCCAGCCGGGAGTCCGGAGGGCCCCAGCATTTT; cdr3_aa: CASRESGGPQHF
clone_size: few; v_call: TRBV5-5; j_call: TRBJ2-1; d_call: .; cdr3_nt: TGTGCCAGCAGCTTGATCGCACCATACAATGAGCAGTTCTTC; cdr3_aa: CASSLIAPYNEQFF
clone_size: many; v_call: TRBV3-1; j_call: TRBJ2-5; d_call: .; cdr3_nt: TGTGCCAGCAGCCTCCTTGGGGGTGGGGGGCTCCAAGAGACCCAGTACTTC; cdr3_aa: CASSLLGGGGLQETQYF
clone_size: few; v_call: TRBV11-2; j_call: TRBJ2-1; d_call: .; cdr3_nt: TGTGCCAGCAGCTTAGGTCGAGACCCCCTCTACAATGAGCAGTTCTTC; cdr3_aa: CASSLGRDPLYNEQFF
clone_size: many; v_call: TRBV6-6; j_call: TRBJ1-3; d_call: .; cdr3_nt: .; cdr3_aa: CASILEQQGNTIYF
clone_size: few; v_call: TRBV3-1; j_call: TRBJ2-1; d_call: .; cdr3_nt: TGTGCCAGCAGCCACGGATCCAGGGGTGAGCAGTTCTTC; cdr3_aa: CASSHGSRGEQFF
clone_size: .; v_call: TRBV7-9; j_call: TRBJ2-5; d_call: .; cdr3_nt: TGTGCCAGCAGATCAGGAGCCGTCTGGGAGACCCAGTACTTC; cdr3_aa: CASRSGAVWETQYF
clone_size: few; v_call: TRBV7-2; j_call: TRBJ2-6; d_call: .; cdr3_nt: TGTGCCAGCAGCTTAAGCGGCGGGAATACAGGGGCCAACGTCCTGACTTTC; cdr3_aa: CASSLSGGNTGANVLTF
clone_size: few; v_call: TRBV6-5; j_call: TRBJ1-4; d_call: .; cdr3_nt: TGTGCCAGCAGTTACAGCGCGGGCGAAGATGAAAAACTGTTTTTT; cdr3_aa: CASSYSAGEDEKLFF
clone_size: few; v_call: TRBV10-3; j_call: TRBJ2-2; d_call: .; cdr3_nt: TGTGCCATCTTGCCAGGGAAGGGGCGGGAGAACACCGGGGAGCTGTTTTTT; cdr3_aa: CAILPGKGRENTGELFF
clone_size: few; v_call: TRBV12-3/TRBV12-4; j_call: TRBJ2-5; d_call: .; cdr3_nt: TGTGCCAGCACCCTGGGGGGCCGGACCCAGTACTTC; cdr3_aa: CASTLGGRTQYF
clone_size: .; v_call: TRBV7-9; j_call: TRBJ1-5; d_call: .; cdr3_nt: TGTGCCAGCAGCTCAGGGCAGGGCCCCGGGCCCCAGCATTTT; cdr3_aa: CASSSGQGPGPQHF
clone_size: few; v_call: TRBV6-5; j_call: TRBJ1-6; d_call: TRBD1; cdr3_nt: TGTGCCAGCAGTTACTCACCGGGACAGGGGAATAACCTCCACTTT; cdr3_aa: CASSYSPGQGNNLHF
clone_size: few; v_call: TRBV6-2/TRBV6-3; j_call: TRBJ1-2; d_call: TRBD1; cdr3_nt: TGTGCCAGCAGTCGGGCAGGGGGTCCGAAAGGCTACACCTTC; cdr3_aa: CASSRAGGPKGYTF
clone_size: few; v_call: TRBV5-5; j_call: TRBJ1-1; d_call: TRBD1; cdr3_nt: TGTGCCAGCAGCTGGACAGGGGAGAACACTGAAGCTTTCTTT; cdr3_aa: CASSWTGENTEAFF
clone_size: .; v_call: TRBV6-1; j_call: TRBJ2-2; d_call: TRBD2; cdr3_nt: TGTGCCAGCAACTCCGTTAGCGGGGGGCGAGGGTACACCGGGGAGCTGTTTTTT; cdr3_aa: CASNSVSGGRGYTGELFF
clone_size: few; v_call: TRBV4-3; j_call: TRBJ1-2; d_call: .; cdr3_nt: TGCGCCAGCAGCCAAGGGGGGGCGGCGGTCTATGGCTACACCTTC; cdr3_aa: CASSQGGAAVYGYTF
clone_size: .; v_call: TRBV11-2; j_call: TRBJ2-5; d_call: .; cdr3_nt: TGTGCCAGTAAACAGGGTACGATAGCGAAGGTAGAGACCCAGTACTTC; cdr3_aa: CASKQGTIAKVETQYF